This T cell receptor beta chain emerged from a study of T cell changes during pregnancy in multiple sclerosis. The germline gives CDR1 MGHDK, CDR2 SYGVNS. The CDR3 has 12 amino acids. V dropped 3 bases and J dropped 13 bases, with 10 bases sitting between them. Judged by abundance, this clone is medium-sized. Sequenced by immunoSEQ multiplex PCR; TCRdb stores in-frame clones only, minus some. The table has under 25,000 clones, 80% to 90% seen once. This sequence joins TRBV25-1 and TRBJ2-6, with D unclear. Sample: CD8+ T cells from peripheral blood mononuclear cells, taken in the first trimester of pregnancy. This TCR was sampled from a female donor in good health, enrolled as a control in a pregnancy study. The CDR3 spells CASSDSVFVLTF. CDR3 nucleotide sequence: TGTGCCAGCAGTGATTCCGTTTTTGTCCTGACTTTC.